A single sample gave rise to the 5 T cell receptor beta chains below, sequenced in a study of blood T cell repertoires in COVID-19. Sequenced by immunoSEQ multiplex PCR; TCRdb stores in-frame clones only, minus some. The sample lists 100,000 to 150,000 clones; 65% to 90% were seen once. Sequencing used peripheral blood. The receptors derive from a woman older than 75 with acute or convalescent COVID-19.

The rearrangement uses TRBV20-1 and TRBJ1-2; no definite D call. The V and J ends lost 3 bases and 7 bases respectively, with 12 bases between them. The V gene's germline CDR1 is DFQATT and CDR2 SNEGSKA (reference sequence). This CDR3 spans 12 amino acids. This CDR3 reads CSASGELFGYTF. CDR3 nucleotides: TGCAGTGCTAGTGGCGAGCTCTTTGGCTACACCTTC.

The chain joins TRBV7-2 to TRBJ1-3; the D gene is possibly TRBD1 (5 bases). Germline values: CDR1 SGHTA, CDR2 FQGNSA. Trimming left V 4 bases short and J 0 bases short, with 19 bases between. The CDR3 consists of 18 residues. The CDR3 coding sequence is TGTGCCAGCAGCTCCCGGCCCTCGGGGGTAAGCTCTGGAAACACCATATATTTT. Translating it yields CASSSRPSGVSSGNTIYF.

V gene TRBV6-2 or TRBV6-3 combines with J gene TRBJ1-4, with a weak D call TRBD1 (6 bases). Germline V gene sequence: CDR1 MNHEY, CDR2 SVGEGT. The CDR3 loop spans 17 amino acids. Trimming left V 0 bases short and J 7 bases short, with 18 bases between. DNA for the CDR3: TGTGCCAGCAGTTACTCTTACACCGGGGGGCGGCCTGAAAAACTGTTTTTT. Protein sequence: CASSYSYTGGRPEKLFF.

V is TRBV18 and J is TRBJ1-2; D possibly corresponds to TRBD1 (5 bases). Trimming removed 3 bases from V and 1 base from J, with 12 bases in between. This CDR3 is 15 amino acids long. Germline lookup yields CDR1 KGHSH and CDR2 LQKENI. Here the CDR3 DNA reads TGTGCCAGCTCACCTCAACAAGACAGTAACTATGGCTACACCTTC. It codes for CASSPQQDSNYGYTF. The full variable domain, in which reference TRBV18 and TRBJ1-2 provide the parts outside the CDR3, is NAGVMQNPRHLVRRRGQEARLRCSPMKGHSHVYWYRQLPEEGLKFMVYLQKENIIDESGMPKERFSAEFPKEGPSILRIQQVVRGDSAAYFCASSPQQDSNYGYTFGSGTRLTVV.

The chain links TRBV9 to TRBJ2-6, with TRBD1 matching 8 bases. Germline loops: CDR1 SGDLS, CDR2 YYNGEE. The CDR3 extends over 20 amino acids. V shed 3 bases, J shed 2 bases, and the junction held 16 bases outside the gene matches. CDR3 in DNA: TGTGCCAGCAGCGCTTCCTTAGCCCTCCCAGGGGGCGCTGGGGCCAACGTCCTGACTTTC. It translates to CASSASLALPGGAGANVLTF. The full variable domain, its missing parts supplied by reference TRBV9 and TRBJ2-6, is DSGVTQTPKHLITATGQRVTLRCSPRSGDLSVYWYQQSLDQGLQFLIQYYNGEERAKGNILERFSAQQFPDLHSELNLSSLELGDSALYFCASSASLALPGGAGANVLTFGAGSRLTVL.